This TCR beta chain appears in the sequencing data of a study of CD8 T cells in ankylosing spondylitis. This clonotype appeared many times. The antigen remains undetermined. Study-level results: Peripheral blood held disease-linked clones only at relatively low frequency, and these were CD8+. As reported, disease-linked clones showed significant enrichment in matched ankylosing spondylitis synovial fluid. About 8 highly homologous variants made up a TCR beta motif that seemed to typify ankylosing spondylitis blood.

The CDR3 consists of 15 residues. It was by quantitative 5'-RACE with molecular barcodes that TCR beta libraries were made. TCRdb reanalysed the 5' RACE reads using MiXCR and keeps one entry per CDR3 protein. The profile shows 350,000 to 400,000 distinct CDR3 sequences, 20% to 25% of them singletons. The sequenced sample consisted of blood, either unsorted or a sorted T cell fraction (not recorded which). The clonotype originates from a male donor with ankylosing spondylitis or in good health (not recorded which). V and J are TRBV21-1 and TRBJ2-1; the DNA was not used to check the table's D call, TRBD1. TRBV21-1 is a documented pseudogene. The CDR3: CASSKGGTDANEQFF. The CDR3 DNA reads TGTGCCAGCAGCAAAGGGGGGACAGATGCCAATGAGCAGTTCTTC.